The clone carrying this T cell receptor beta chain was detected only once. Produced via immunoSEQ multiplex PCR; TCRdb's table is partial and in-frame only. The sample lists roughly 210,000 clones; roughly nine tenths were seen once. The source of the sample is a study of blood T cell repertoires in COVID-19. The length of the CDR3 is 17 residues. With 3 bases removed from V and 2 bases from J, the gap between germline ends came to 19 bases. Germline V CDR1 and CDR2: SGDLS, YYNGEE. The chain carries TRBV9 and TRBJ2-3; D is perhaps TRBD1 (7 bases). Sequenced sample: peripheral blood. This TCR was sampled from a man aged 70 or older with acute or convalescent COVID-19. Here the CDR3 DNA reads TGTGCCAGCAGCGACGCAGGGGGAGGAGCGCACACAGATACGCAGTATTTT. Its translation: CASSDAGGGAHTDTQYF. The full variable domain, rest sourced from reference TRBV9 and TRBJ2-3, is DSGVTQTPKHLITATGQRVTLRCSPRSGDLSVYWYQQSLDQGLQFLIQYYNGEERAKGNILERFSAQQFPDLHSELNLSSLELGDSALYFCASSDAGGGAHTDTQYFGPGTRLTVL.